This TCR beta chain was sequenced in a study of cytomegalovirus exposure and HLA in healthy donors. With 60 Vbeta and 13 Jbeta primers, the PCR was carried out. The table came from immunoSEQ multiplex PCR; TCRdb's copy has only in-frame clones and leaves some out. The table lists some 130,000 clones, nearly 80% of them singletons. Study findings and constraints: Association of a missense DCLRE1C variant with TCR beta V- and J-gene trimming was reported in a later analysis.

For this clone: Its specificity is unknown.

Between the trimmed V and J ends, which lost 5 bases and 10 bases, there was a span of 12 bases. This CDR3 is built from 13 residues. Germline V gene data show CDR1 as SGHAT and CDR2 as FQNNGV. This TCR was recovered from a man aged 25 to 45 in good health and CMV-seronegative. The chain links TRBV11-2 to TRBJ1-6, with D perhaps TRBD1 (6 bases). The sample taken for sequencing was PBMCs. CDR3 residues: CASSPQGWSPLHF. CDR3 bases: TGTGCCAGCAGCCCACAGGGTTGGTCACCCCTCCACTTT.